This TCR beta chain was captured in a study of blood T cell repertoires in COVID-19. Study-wide background: Sites in the United States, Italy and Spain provided acute and convalescent COVID-19 samples. The analysed material was cDNA or gDNA that came from T cells, B-cell-depleted T cells, or PBMCs.

Per the authors' pipeline: The authors estimated nucleated cell counts from reference gene primer amplification. Method: immunoSEQ multiplex PCR; TCRdb's copy keeps in-frame clones and lacks some. From that table come the V and J calls and clone size; the DNA was used to work out D and trimming. This sample yields 60,000 to 100,000 clones, of which 80% to 90% are seen a single time; roughly 4.4% belongs to the top ten. Germline CDR1 and CDR2: SGHVS and FQNEAQ. Trimming shortened V by 2 bases and J by 1 base, and 15 bases separated the two germline ends. The CDR3 has 17 residues. The V and J genes are TRBV7-8 and TRBJ1-3, with D perhaps TRBD1 (5 bases). The receptor was derived from a man aged 50 to 60 with active COVID-19. Sequencing used peripheral blood. The CDR3 bases are TGTGCCAGCAGCTTACAGGGTGCCCTTTTATCTGGAAACACCATATATTTT. It is translated as CASSLQGALLSGNTIYF. Full variable domain (remainder filled in from reference TRBV7-8 and TRBJ1-3): GAGVSQSPRYKVAKRGQDVALRCDPISGHVSLFWYQQALGQGPEFLTYFQNEAQLDKSGLPSDRFFAERPEGSVSTLKIQRTQQEDSAVYLCASSLQGALLSGNTIYFGEGSWLTVV.